The clone carrying this TCR beta chain was seen a handful of times. Its antigen is not identified. This entry is derived from a study of T cell responses to AZD1222 COVID-19 vaccine. Study-level information: Pooling was applied to second doses at about 4 or about 12 weeks.

Trimming cost V 5 bases and J 1 base, with 11 bases left between them. Germline V gene data show CDR1 as SGHTA and CDR2 as FQGTGA. There are 14 residues in the CDR3. Here immunoSEQ multiplex PCR was the method, and the copy in TCRdb shows in-frame clones only, minus some. This table has about 93,000 clones, approximately 86% appearing once. General study results and limits: Just 5 to 7 AZD1222 recipients tested seropositive at baseline. Increased Spike-specific TCR breadth and depth were observed after two AZD1222 doses.

Specimen: peripheral blood, collected on day 0 of AZD1222 vaccination. The receptor's source is an adult in good health. The chain joins TRBV7-3 to TRBJ1-1, with D perhaps TRBD1 (5 bases). The CDR3 sequence is CASSLHQGNTEAFF. The DNA of the CDR3 is TGTGCCAGCAGCCTGCACCAGGGGAACACTGAAGCTTTCTTT.